This T cell receptor (beta chain) stems from a study of shared clonotypes between healthy human individuals. CD45RO-negative, CCR7-selected cells formed the naive CD8 fraction, which excluded terminally differentiated effector memory CD45RA+ cells. The assay was carried out at the deep level. For every subset, genomic DNA was evenly distributed across several immunoSEQ plates. The repertoire was sequenced with immunoSEQ multiplex PCR; TCRdb's copy has only in-frame clones and lacks some. The table shows some 2,000,000 clones, with approximately 94% occurring only once. Study-wide results and caveats: Blood was the sole source, and tissue repertoires probably differ.

A remark on this clone: What it binds is unknown.

The CDR3 length is 14 residues. Trimming pared 4 bases from V and 7 bases from J, leaving 14 bases between. Germline CDR1 reads MNHEY; CDR2 reads SMNVEV (reference sequence). The sample was naive CD8+ T cells sorted from blood. This sequence was found in a man aged 18-30 years in good health. V is TRBV27 and J is TRBJ2-1; a possible D gene is TRBD1 (5 bases). The CDR3 spells CASSSIGAPNEQFF. CDR3 sequence (DNA): TGTGCCAGCAGTTCCATTGGGGCCCCTAATGAGCAGTTCTTC.